Below are 26 T cell receptor beta chains sequenced from a single sample in a study of PD-1 blockade in classical Hodgkin lymphoma. Measured with immunoSEQ multiplex PCR; TCRdb has only the in-frame clones, and not every one. The table records 15,000 or so clones, approximately 91% of them present only once. Time point described: newly diagnosed, previously untreated cHL patient sample. The CD8+ T cells came from thawed PBMCs through magnetic negative selection. Sequences were obtained from CD8+ T cells from blood. The receptors were gathered from a human donor with classical Hodgkin lymphoma.

This chain uses TRBV19 with TRBJ1-5, with a possible D match to TRBD1 (5 bases). V lost 6 bases to trimming and J lost 3 bases, with 15 bases between them. In germline, CDR1 is LNHDA, CDR2 SQIVND (reference sequence). This CDR3 is 15 amino acids long. CDR3: CASSPLGGFNQPQHF. For the CDR3, the DNA is TGTGCCAGTAGCCCCTTGGGGGGGTTCAATCAGCCCCAGCATTTT.

The J gene is TRBJ1-5, the V gene TRBV27; TRBD1 matches at 9 bases. The V segment lost 3 bases and the J segment 5 bases; nucleotides outside the gene matches: 5. Germline CDR1 and CDR2: MNHEY and SMNVEV (reference sequence). The CDR3 runs to 15 residues. The DNA of the CDR3 is TGTGCCAGCAGTTTGAGGACAGGGGTGGATCAGCCCCAGCATTTT. It is translated as CASSLRTGVDQPQHF.

V gene TRBV5-1 combines with J gene TRBJ1-1; D is unresolved. Germline assignment: CDR1 SGHRS and CDR2 YFSETQ. The CDR3 extends over 12 amino acids. The V gene lost 0 bases and the J gene lost 5 bases, with 5 bases spanning the gap. In DNA, the CDR3 is TGCGCCAGCAGCTTGGTGGGGACTGAAGCTTTCTTT. Protein sequence: CASSLVGTEAFF.

In this sample, this clone turned up once. The chain carries TRBV28 and TRBJ2-4, with no clear D. The V end was cut by 4 bases, the J end by 2 bases, with 12 bases between. Germline V CDR1 and CDR2: MDHEN, SYDVKM. The CDR3 consists of 15 residues. CDR3 loop: CASSSVSSTKNIQYF. CDR3 bases: TGTGCCAGCAGTTCGGTATCCTCGACCAAAAACATTCAGTACTTC.

V gene TRBV6-6 combines with J gene TRBJ1-1; the D is unclear. Germline assignment: CDR1 MNHNY and CDR2 SVGAGI (reference sequence). The CDR3 consists of 14 residues. V was trimmed by 6 bases and J by 1 base, leaving 12 bases between them. Here the CDR3 reads CASSSVGGNTEAFF. The CDR3 DNA reads as TGTGCCAGCAGCTCGGTCGGTGGGAACACTGAAGCTTTCTTT.

This chain connects TRBV19 to TRBJ2-5; no clear D gene. Trimming took off 0 bases at V and 5 bases at J, with 13 bases between the two ends. The CDR3 consists of 15 residues. In germline, CDR1 is LNHDA, CDR2 SQIVND (reference sequence). Here the CDR3 reads CASSIELVWRETQYF. CDR3 bases: TGTGCCAGTAGTATAGAACTGGTATGGCGGGAGACCCAGTACTTC.

The chain joins TRBV7-9 to TRBJ2-7, with TRBD1 matching over 12 bases. CDR1 SEHNR and CDR2 FQNEAQ come from the germline V gene (reference sequence). The CDR3 is 15 amino acids. The trim removed 5 bases at V and 2 bases at J, leaving 4 bases unmatched. For the CDR3, the DNA is TGTGCCAGCAGCCCGGGACAGGGGGCTGCCTACGAGCAGTACTTC. It translates to CASSPGQGAAYEQYF.

The chain uses TRBV7-8 and TRBJ2-4, with no clear D. CDR3 length: 15 residues. The ends were cut back, 1 base at V and 0 bases at J, with 7 bases in the middle. The germline CDR1 and CDR2 sequences are SGHVS and FQNEAQ. The CDR3 DNA follows: TGTGCCAGCAGCTTAGGGTTTGGAGCCAAAAACATTCAGTACTTC. This encodes CASSLGFGAKNIQYF.

The CDR3 nucleotides are TGTGCCAGCAGCTCTGACAACTTCTTGAACACTGAAGCTTTCTTT. It is translated as CASSSDNFLNTEAFF. This sequence joins TRBV5-5 and TRBJ1-1; no clear D. CDR1 and CDR2 (germline): SGHKS, YYEKEE (reference sequence). The ends were cut back, 3 bases at V and 0 bases at J, with 12 bases in the middle. The CDR3 has 15 amino acids.

The gene calls are TRBV4-1 and TRBJ1-2; 10 bases agree with TRBD1. Germline V CDR1 and CDR2: MGHRA, YSYEKL. Germline trimming cut 1 base from V and 3 bases from J; bases unmatched to any gene: 11. CDR3 size: 18 residues. CDR3 region: CASSQGGTGALADYGYTF. The DNA of the CDR3 is TGCGCCAGCAGCCAAGGCGGGACAGGGGCACTCGCGGACTATGGCTACACCTTC.

The gene calls are TRBV9 and TRBJ2-7; D call uncertain. Germline V lookup: CDR1 SGDLS, CDR2 YYNGEE. V lost 1 base and J lost 0, with 8 bases in between. This CDR3 contains 14 residues. The CDR3 DNA reads TGTGCCAGCAGCGTAACAGCCAACTCCTACGAGCAGTACTTC. Protein product: CASSVTANSYEQYF.

In this sample, this clone turned up once. The J gene is TRBJ2-7, the V gene TRBV6-1; 10 bases agree with TRBD1. Trimming cost V 1 base and J 3 bases; bases outside gene matches: 0. The CDR3 extends over 14 amino acids. Germline V gene sequence: CDR1 MNHNS, CDR2 SASEGT. The CDR3 nucleotides are TGTGCCAGCAGTGAAGGGACAGGGGGCTACGAGCAGTACGTC. This encodes CASSEGTGGYEQYV.

The genes are TRBV6-4 and TRBJ1-2; possibly TRBD1 for D (6 bases). The CDR3 runs 16 residues. V lost 9 bases, J lost 3 bases, and 23 bases lay in between. Per germline, CDR1 MRHNA and CDR2 SNTAGT. The CDR3 sequence: CARMYKQGGGDYGYTF. The CDR3, as DNA: TGTGCCAGAATGTATAAACAGGGAGGCGGCGACTATGGCTACACCTTC.

This clone was observed once. The rearrangement links TRBV21-1 to TRBJ2-7. TRBV21-1 represents a pseudogene. The CDR3 covers 15 residues. The CDR3, as DNA: TGTGCCAGCAGCAAAGCTAGGGTTACATCCTACGGGCAGTACGTC. It encodes CASSKARVTSYGQYV.

The rearrangement links TRBV28 to TRBJ1-3; D remains ambiguous. Between the trimmed V and J ends, which lost 3 bases and 6 bases, there was a span of 12 bases. The length of the CDR3 is 14 residues. The V gene's germline CDR1 is MDHEN and CDR2 SYDVKM. CDR3 bases: TGTGCCAGCAGTTTTTGGGGTGGGCCAAACACCATATATTTT. Encoded protein: CASSFWGGPNTIYF.

A single count supports this clone. The chain uses TRBV11-2 and TRBJ1-2, with D perhaps TRBD1 (5 bases). The V gene lost 0 bases and the J gene lost 5 bases, with 13 bases spanning the gap. There are 15 residues in the CDR3. The germline V gene encodes CDR1 SGHAT and CDR2 FQNNGV. The CDR3 is CASSLEAGLGYGYTF. CDR3 bases: TGTGCCAGCAGCTTAGAGGCAGGGCTCGGGTATGGCTACACCTTC.

V gene TRBV7-9 combines with J gene TRBJ2-1, with D perhaps matching TRBD1 (5 bases). V lost 2 bases and J lost 6, with 17 bases in between. The germline gives CDR1 SEHNR, CDR2 FQNEAQ (reference sequence). The CDR3 has 16 amino acids. CDR3 in amino acids: CASSLPQQVGINEQFF. CDR3 nucleotides: TGTGCCAGCAGCTTACCCCAACAGGTGGGGATCAATGAGCAGTTCTTC.

This clone has only a few counts. The chain joins TRBV28 to TRBJ1-2; D gene ambiguous. The V and J ends lost 3 bases and 8 bases respectively, with 16 bases between them. This CDR3 spans 14 amino acids. Germline V gene lookup returns CDR1 MDHEN and CDR2 SYDVKM. CDR3 nucleotides: TGTGCCAGCAGTTTCGGGCTCCCCGGGTCGGGCTACACCTTC. As protein: CASSFGLPGSGYTF.

This sequence joins TRBV27 and TRBJ2-1; 13 nucleotides match TRBD2. The V segment lost 6 bases and the J segment 10 bases; nucleotides outside the gene matches: 9. The CDR3 covers 15 residues. Looked up from germline, CDR1 is MNHEY and CDR2 is SMNVEV (reference sequence). This chain's CDR3 is CASSPGTSGNREQFF. The CDR3 nucleotides are TGTGCCAGCAGCCCCGGGACTAGCGGGAATCGCGAGCAGTTCTTC.

Only one count was recorded for this clone. The chain has TRBV6-6 and TRBJ2-5; TRBD1 matches 7 bases. Looked up from germline, CDR1 is MNHNY and CDR2 is SVGAGI (reference sequence). This CDR3 has 11 amino acids. Unmatched junction bases numbered 11, after V lost 8 bases and J lost 14 bases. DNA of the CDR3: TGTGCCAGCGGAGACAGGGCTCAACTATACTTC. The encoded protein is CASGDRAQLYF.

The chain carries TRBV4-1 and TRBJ2-5; 8 bases are shared with TRBD1. V shed 4 bases and J 4 bases; nucleotides not matched to a gene: 8. The CDR3 loop spans 15 amino acids. Per the germline V gene, CDR1 is MGHRA and CDR2 is YSYEKL. The CDR3 DNA reads TGCGCCAGCAGCCCATTTTTTGGACAGGGAGAGACCCAGTACTTC. As protein: CASSPFFGQGETQYF.

This clone was recorded once. V gene TRBV5-1 combines with J gene TRBJ2-3, with TRBD2 identical over 7 bases. CDR1 is SGHRS, CDR2 YFSETQ, per germline. V lost 4 bases and J lost 5; bases outside the gene matches: 13. CDR3 length: 16 residues. In nucleotides, the CDR3 is TGCGCCAGCAGCCAGAGACTAGCCGCTACGGGAGATACGCAGTATTTT. This gives the protein CASSQRLAATGDTQYF.

This chain joins TRBV4-1 and TRBJ2-7, with D perhaps TRBD1 (6 bases). V gave up 1 base and J gave up 3 bases, with 22 bases separating them. Germline V gene data show CDR1 as MGHRA and CDR2 as YSYEKL. The CDR3 length is 18 residues. DNA of the CDR3: TGCGCCAGCAGCCAAGTAGAACAGGGTCTCGGTCTTCTCTACGAGCAGTACTTC. This encodes CASSQVEQGLGLLYEQYF.

This chain joins TRBV5-6 and TRBJ2-1; TRBD2 might be the D (6 bases). Trimming removed 0 bases at V and 9 bases at J, with 19 bases between. Per the germline V gene, CDR1 is SGHDT and CDR2 is YYEEEE. The CDR3 runs to 16 residues. In DNA, the CDR3 is TGTGCCAGCAGCTTGGCCACGGGACTCAAGCGGGCTGAGCAGTTCTTC. This gives the protein CASSLATGLKRAEQFF.

The chain combines TRBV29-1 with TRBJ2-2; 7 bases match TRBD2. The CDR3 is 14 amino acids. The trim removed 5 bases at V and 3 bases at J, leaving 6 bases unmatched. Germline-derived CDR1 and CDR2 are SQVTM and ANQGSEA. CDR3 residues: CSVRTSEDTGELFF. Written as DNA, the CDR3 is TGCAGCGTTCGTACTAGCGAGGACACCGGGGAGCTGTTTTTT.

The chain combines TRBV9 with TRBJ1-1; D unresolved. There are 16 residues in the CDR3. CDR1 and CDR2 (germline): SGDLS, YYNGEE. The germline V and J ends were trimmed by 0 bases and 7 bases, with 19 bases remaining between them. CDR3 sequence reads: CASSVDVDHYGDEAFF. CDR3 DNA sequence: TGTGCCAGCAGCGTAGATGTGGACCACTACGGGGATGAAGCTTTCTTT.